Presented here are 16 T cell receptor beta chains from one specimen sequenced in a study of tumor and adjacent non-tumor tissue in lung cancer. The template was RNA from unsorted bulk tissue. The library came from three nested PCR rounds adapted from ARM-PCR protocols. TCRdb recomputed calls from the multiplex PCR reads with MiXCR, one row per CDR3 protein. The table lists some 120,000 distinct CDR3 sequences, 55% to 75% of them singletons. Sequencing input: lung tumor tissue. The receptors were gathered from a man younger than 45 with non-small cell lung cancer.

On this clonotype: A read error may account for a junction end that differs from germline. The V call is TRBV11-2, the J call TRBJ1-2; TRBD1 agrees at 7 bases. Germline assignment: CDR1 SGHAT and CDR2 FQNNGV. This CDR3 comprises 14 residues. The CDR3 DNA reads TGTGCCAGCAGCGGAACAGGGGCCCCCTCTGGCTGCACCTTC. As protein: CASSGTGAPSGCTF.

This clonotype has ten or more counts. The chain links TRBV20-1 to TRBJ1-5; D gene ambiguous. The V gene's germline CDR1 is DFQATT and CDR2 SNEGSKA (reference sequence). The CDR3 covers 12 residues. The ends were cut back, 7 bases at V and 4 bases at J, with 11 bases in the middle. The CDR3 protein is CSGEYGNQPQHF. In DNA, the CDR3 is TGCAGTGGGGAGTACGGGAATCAGCCCCAGCATTTT.

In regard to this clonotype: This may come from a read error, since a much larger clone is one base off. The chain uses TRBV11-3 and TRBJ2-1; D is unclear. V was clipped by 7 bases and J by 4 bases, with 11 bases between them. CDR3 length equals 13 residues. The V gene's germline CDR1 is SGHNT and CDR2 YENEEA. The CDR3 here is CASNPGLYNEQFF. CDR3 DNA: TGTGCCAGCAACCCCGGCCTTTACAATGAGCAGTTCTTC.

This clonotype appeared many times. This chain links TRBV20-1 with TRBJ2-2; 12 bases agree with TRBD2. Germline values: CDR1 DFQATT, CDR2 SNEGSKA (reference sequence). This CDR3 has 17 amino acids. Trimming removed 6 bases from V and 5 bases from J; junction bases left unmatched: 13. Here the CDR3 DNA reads TGCAGTGCCGGAAGCAACGGACTAGCGGGAAGGACCGGGGAGCTGTTTTTT. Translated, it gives CSAGSNGLAGRTGELFF.

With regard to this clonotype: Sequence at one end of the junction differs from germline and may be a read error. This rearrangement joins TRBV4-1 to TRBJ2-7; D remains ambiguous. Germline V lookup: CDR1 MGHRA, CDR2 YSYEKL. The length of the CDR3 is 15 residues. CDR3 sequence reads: CTSSRTSGPSYDQYF. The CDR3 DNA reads TGCACCAGCAGCCGGACCTCGGGCCCGTCCTACGACCAGTACTTC.

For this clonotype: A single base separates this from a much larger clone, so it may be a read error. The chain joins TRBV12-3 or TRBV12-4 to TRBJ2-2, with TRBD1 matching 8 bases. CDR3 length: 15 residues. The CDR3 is CASNSRTGNSGELLF. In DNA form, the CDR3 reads TGTGCCAGCAACTCGAGGACAGGGAATTCCGGGGAGCTGCTTTTT.

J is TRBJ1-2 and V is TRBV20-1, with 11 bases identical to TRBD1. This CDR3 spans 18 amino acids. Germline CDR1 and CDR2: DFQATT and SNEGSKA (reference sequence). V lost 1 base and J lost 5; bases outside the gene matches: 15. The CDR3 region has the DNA TGCAGTGCTAGAGCCGCTTCGGGACAGGGGGTCTTAAAGTATGGCTACACCTTC. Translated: CSARAASGQGVLKYGYTF.

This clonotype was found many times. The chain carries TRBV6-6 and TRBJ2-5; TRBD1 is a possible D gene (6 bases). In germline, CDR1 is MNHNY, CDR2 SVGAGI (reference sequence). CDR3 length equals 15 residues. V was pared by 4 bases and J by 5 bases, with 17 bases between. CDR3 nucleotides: TGTGCCAGCAGTTCCCACGGACAGAGGCGGGAGACCCAGTACTTC. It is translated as CASSSHGQRRETQYF.

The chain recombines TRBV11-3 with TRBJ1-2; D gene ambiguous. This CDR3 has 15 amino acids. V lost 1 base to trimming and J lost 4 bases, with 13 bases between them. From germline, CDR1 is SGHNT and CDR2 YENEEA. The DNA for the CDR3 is TGTGCCAGCAGCTTAGGCCGCAGGATCGGCTATGGCTACACCTTC. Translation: CASSLGRRIGYGYTF.

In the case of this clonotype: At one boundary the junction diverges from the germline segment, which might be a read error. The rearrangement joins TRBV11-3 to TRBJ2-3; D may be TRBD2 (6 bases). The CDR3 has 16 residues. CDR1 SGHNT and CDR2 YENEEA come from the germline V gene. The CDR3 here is CANSPRAGGRTDTQYF. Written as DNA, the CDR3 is TGTGCCAACAGCCCACGAGCTGGAGGGCGCACAGATACGCAGTATTTT. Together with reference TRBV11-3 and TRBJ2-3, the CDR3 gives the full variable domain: EAGVVQSPRYKIIEKKQPVAFWCNPISGHNTLYWYLQNLGQGPELLIRYENEEAVDDSQLPKDRFSAERLKGVDSTLKIQPAELGDSAVYLCANSPRAGGRTDTQYFGPGTRLTVL.

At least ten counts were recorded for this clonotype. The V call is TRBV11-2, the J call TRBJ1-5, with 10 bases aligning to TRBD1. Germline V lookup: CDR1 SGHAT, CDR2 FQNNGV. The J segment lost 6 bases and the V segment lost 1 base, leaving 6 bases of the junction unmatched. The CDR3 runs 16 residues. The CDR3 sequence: CASSLGSGTGVQPQHF. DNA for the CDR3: TGTGCCAGCAGCTTAGGATCCGGGACAGGGGTTCAGCCCCAGCATTTT. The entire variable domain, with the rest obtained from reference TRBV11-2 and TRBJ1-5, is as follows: EAGVAQSPRYKIIEKRQSVAFWCNPISGHATLYWYQQILGQGPKLLIQFQNNGVVDDSQLPKDRFSAERLKGVDSTLKIQPAKLEDSAVYLCASSLGSGTGVQPQHFGDGTRLSIL.

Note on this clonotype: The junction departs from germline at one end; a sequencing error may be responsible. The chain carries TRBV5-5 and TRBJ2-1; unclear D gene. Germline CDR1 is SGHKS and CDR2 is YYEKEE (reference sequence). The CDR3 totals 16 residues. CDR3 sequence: CASSPLVIGPYNKQFF. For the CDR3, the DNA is TGTGCCAGCAGCCCGCTGGTGATTGGTCCCTACAATAAGCAGTTCTTC.

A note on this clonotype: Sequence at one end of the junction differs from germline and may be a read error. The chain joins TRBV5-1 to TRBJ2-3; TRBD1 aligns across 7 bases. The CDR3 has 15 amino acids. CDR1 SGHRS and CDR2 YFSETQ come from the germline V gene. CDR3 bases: TGCGCCAGCAGGAGTCGAGGACAGGACACAGATAGGCAGTATTTT. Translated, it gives CASRSRGQDTDRQYF.

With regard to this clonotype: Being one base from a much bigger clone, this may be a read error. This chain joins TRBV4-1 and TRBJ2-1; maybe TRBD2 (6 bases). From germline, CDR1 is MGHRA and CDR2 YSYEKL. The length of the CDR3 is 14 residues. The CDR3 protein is CASRAPGLYNEQSF. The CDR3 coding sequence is TGCGCCAGCAGAGCGCCGGGACTTTACAATGAGCAGTCCTTC.

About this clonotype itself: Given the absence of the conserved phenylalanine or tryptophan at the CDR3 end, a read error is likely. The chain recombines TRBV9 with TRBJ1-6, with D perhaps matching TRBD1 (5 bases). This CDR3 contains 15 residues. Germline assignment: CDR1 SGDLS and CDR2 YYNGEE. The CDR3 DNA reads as TGTTCCAGCAGCGGTCAAGCAGGGTTGGCCTCACCCCTCCACTCT. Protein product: CSSSGQAGLASPLHS.

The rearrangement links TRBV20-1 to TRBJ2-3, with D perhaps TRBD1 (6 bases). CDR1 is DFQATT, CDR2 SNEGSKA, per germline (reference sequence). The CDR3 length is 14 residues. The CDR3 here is CIPGTWFNTDTQYF. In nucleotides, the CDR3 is TGCATCCCCGGGACATGGTTTAACACTGATACGCAGTATTTT.